This T cell receptor beta chain is drawn from a study of cytomegalovirus exposure and HLA in healthy donors. Study-level findings and limits: Confirmation in vitro established that a few CMV-associated chains were specific for CMV antigens. The availability of immune exposure information extended only to CMV serostatus.

Worth noting for this clone: The target antigen is unknown.

PCR primers comprised 60 Vbeta and 13 Jbeta primers. Repertoires were generated with immunoSEQ multiplex PCR, while TCRdb's copy carries only in-frame clones and drops some. Found here are 150,000 to 200,000 clones, over 70% of them singletons; the top ten hold less than 2%. Germline V CDR1 and CDR2: MNHEY, SMNVEV (reference sequence). The CDR3 is 17 amino acids. Trimming pared 5 bases from V and 6 bases from J, leaving 23 bases between. The receptor's source is a woman aged 18 to 35 in good health and CMV-seronegative. This chain joins TRBV27 and TRBJ2-1; tentative D call: TRBD2 (5 bases). Sequenced sample: PBMCs. This CDR3 is CASSPLLKTGKLNEQFF. The CDR3 coding sequence is TGTGCCAGCAGTCCCCTCCTCAAAACGGGGAAACTCAATGAGCAGTTCTTC.